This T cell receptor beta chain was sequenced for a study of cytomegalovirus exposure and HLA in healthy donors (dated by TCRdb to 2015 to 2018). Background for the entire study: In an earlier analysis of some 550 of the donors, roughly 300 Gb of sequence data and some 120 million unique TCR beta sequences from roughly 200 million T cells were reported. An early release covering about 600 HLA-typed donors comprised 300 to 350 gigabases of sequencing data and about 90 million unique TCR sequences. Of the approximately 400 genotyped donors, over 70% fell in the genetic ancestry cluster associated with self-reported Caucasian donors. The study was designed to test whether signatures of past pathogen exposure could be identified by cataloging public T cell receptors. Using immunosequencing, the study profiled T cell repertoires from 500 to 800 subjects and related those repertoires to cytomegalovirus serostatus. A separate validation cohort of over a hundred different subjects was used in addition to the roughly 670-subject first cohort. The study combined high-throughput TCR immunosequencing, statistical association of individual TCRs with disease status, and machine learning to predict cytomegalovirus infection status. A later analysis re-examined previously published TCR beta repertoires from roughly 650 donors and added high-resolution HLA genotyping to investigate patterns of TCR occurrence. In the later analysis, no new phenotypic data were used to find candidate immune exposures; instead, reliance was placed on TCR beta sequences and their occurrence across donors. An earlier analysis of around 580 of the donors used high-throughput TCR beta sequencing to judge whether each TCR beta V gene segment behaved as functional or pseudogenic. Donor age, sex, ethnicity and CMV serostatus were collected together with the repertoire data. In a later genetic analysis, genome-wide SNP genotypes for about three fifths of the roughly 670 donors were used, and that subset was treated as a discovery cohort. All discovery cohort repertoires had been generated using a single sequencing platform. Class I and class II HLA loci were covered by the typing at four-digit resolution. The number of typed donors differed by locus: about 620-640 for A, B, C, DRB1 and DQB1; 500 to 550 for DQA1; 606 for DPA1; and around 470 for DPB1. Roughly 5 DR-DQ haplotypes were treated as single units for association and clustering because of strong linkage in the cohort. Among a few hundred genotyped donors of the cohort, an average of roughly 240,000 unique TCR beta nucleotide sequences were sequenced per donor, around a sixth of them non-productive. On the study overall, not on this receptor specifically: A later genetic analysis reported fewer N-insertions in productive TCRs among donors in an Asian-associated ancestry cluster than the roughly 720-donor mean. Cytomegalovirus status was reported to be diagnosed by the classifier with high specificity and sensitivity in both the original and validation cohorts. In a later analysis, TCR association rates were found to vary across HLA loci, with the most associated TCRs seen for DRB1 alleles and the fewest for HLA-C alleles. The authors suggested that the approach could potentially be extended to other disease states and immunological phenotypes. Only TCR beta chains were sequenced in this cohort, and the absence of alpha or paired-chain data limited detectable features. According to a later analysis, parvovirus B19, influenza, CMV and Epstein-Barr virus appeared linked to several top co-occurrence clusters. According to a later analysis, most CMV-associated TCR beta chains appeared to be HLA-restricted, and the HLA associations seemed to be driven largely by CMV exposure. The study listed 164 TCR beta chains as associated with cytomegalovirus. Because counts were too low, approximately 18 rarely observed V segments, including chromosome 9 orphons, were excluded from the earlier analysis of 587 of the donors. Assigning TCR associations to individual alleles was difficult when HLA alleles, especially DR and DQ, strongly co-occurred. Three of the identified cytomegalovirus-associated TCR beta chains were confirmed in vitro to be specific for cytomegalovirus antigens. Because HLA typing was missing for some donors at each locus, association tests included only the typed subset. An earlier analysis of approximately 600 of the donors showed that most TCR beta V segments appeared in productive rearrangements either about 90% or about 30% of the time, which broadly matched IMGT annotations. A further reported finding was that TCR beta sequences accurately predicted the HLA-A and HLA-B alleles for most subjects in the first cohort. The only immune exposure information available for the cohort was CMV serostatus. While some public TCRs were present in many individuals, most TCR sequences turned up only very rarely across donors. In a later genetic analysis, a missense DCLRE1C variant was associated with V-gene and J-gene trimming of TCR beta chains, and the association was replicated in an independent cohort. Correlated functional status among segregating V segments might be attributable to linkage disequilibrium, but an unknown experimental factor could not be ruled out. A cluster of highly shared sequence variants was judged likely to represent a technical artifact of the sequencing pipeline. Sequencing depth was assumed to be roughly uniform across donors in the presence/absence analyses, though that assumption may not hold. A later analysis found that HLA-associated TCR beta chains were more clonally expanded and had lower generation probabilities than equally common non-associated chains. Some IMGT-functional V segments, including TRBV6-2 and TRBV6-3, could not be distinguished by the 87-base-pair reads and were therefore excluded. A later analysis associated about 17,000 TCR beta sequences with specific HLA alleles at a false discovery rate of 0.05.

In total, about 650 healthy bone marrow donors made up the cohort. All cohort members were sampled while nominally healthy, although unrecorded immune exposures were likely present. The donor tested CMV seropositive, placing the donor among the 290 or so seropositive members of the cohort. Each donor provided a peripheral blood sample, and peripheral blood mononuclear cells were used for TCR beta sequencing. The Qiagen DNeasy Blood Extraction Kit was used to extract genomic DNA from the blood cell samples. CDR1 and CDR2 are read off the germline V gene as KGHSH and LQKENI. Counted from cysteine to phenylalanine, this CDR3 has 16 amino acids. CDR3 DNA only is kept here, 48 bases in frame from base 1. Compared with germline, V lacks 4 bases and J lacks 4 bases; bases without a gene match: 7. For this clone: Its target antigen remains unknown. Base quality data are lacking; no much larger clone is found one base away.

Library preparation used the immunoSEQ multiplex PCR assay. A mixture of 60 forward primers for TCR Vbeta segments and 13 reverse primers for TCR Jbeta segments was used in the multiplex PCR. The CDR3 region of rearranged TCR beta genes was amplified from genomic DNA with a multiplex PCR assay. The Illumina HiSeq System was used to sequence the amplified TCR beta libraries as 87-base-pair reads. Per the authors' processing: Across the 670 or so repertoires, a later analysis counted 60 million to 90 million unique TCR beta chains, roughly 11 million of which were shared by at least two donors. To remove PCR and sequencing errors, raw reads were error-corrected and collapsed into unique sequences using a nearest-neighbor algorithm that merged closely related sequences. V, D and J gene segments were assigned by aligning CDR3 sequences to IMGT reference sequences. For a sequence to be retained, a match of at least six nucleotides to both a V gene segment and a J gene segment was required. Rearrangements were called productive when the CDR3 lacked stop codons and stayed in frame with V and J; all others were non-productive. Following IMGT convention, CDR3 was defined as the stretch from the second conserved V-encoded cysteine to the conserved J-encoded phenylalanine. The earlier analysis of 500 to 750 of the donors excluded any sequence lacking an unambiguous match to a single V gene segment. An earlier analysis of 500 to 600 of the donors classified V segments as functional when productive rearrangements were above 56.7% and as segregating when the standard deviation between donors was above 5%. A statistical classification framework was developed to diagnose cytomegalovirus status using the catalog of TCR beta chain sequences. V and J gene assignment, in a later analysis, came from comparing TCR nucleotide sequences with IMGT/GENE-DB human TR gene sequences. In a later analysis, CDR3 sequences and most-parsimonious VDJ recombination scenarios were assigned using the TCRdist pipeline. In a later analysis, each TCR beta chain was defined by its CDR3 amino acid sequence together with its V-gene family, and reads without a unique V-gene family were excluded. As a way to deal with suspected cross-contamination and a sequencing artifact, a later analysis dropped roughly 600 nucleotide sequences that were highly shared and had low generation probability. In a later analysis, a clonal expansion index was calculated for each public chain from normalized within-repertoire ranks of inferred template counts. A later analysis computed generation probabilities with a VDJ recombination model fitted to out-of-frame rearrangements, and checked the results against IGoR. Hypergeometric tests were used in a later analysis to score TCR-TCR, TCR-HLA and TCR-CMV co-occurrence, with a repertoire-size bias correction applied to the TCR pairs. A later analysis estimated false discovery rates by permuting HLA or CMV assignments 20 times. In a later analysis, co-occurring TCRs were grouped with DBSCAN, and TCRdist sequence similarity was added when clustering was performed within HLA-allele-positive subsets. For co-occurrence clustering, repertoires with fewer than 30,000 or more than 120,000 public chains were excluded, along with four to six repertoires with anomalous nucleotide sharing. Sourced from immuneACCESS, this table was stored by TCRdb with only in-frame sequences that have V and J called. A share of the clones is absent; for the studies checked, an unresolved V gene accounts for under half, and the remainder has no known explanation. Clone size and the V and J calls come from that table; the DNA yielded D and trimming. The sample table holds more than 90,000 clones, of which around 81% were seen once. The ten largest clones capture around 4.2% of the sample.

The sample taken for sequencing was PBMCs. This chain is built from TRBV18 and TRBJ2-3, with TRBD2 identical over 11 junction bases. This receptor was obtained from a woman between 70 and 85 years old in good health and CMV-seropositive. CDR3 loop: CASSQIAGGPADTQYF. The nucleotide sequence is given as TGTGCCAGCTCACAAATAGCGGGAGGGCCCGCAGATACGCAGTATTTT.